This T cell receptor beta chain came from a study of blood T cell repertoires in COVID-19. Study details: Acute and convalescent COVID-19 specimens originated in the United States, Italy and Spain. In each case, the material was cDNA or gDNA derived from T cells, B-cell-depleted T cells, or PBMCs.

CDR3 length: 14 residues. V lost 2 bases, J lost 0 bases, and 5 bases lay in between. CDR1 is SGHRS, CDR2 YFSETQ, per germline. Original handling: Reference gene primer amplification gave nucleated cell count estimates. Clones were read by immunoSEQ multiplex PCR, and TCRdb kept only the in-frame ones, dropping some. The DNA gave D and trimming, while V, J and clone size come from that table. Of about 260,000 clones in the sample, approximately 86% were seen once. During active infection, Seattle patients enrolled and were then monitored through disease. This sequence was found in a woman aged 55-70 years with COVID-19, enrolled during active disease. The J gene is TRBJ2-2, the V gene TRBV5-1; D unresolved. The sample comprised peripheral blood. Here the CDR3 reads CASSLATNTGELFF. The CDR3 DNA sequence: TGCGCCAGCAGCTTAGCTACGAACACCGGGGAGCTGTTTTTT.